This T cell receptor (beta chain) derives from a study of blood T cell repertoires in COVID-19. Study background: COVID-19 samples collected from the United States, Italy and Spain covered acute and convalescent phases.

Repertoires were generated with immunoSEQ multiplex PCR, while TCRdb's copy carries only in-frame clones and drops some. The sample has fewer than 400,000 clones; around 87% are singletons. The CDR3 loop spans 15 amino acids. The germline V gene encodes CDR1 MGHRA and CDR2 YSYEKL. J was trimmed by 2 bases and V by 0 bases; bases with no gene match: 1. This clonotype originated in a human donor in a cohort sampled during active COVID-19. The sequencing input was peripheral blood. The V call is TRBV4-1, the J call TRBJ2-5, with 9 nucleotides matching TRBD1. The CDR3 region has the DNA TGCGCCAGCAGCCAAGATGGGACAGGGCAAGAGACCCAGTACTTC. Its translation is CASSQDGTGQETQYF.